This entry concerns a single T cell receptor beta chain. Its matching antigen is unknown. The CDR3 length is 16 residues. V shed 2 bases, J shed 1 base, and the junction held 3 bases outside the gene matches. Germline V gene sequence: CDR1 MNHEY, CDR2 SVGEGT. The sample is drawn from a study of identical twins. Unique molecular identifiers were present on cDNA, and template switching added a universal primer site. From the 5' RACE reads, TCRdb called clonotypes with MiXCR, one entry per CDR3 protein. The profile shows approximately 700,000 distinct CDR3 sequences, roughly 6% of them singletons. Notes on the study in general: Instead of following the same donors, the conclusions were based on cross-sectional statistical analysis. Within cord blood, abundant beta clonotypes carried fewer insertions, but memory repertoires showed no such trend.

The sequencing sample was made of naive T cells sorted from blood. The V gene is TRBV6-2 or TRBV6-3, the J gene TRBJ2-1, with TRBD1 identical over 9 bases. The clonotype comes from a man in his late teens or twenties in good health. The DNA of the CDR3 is TGTGCCAGCAGTTACCCCGGGACAGGGTCCTACAATGAGCAGTTCTTC. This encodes CASSYPGTGSYNEQFF.